Shown below are 12 T cell receptor beta chains from a single sample sequenced in a study of blood T cell repertoires in COVID-19. Clones were read by immunoSEQ multiplex PCR, and TCRdb kept only the in-frame ones, dropping some. The data show around 230,000 clones, approximately 75% seen once. The sample was PBMCs or T cells enriched from blood (not recorded which). The receptors were gathered from a man in his forties who had recovered from COVID-19.

As DNA, the CDR3 is TGCAGCGCGAAGACTAGCCCGGACACCGGGGAGCTGTTTTTT. It codes for CSAKTSPDTGELFF. This sequence joins TRBV29-1 and TRBJ2-2; 7 bases fit TRBD2. There are 14 residues in the CDR3. CDR1 is SQVTM and CDR2 is ANQGSEA in the germline V gene. V trimming: 7 bases; J trimming: 3 bases; junction bases outside the gene matches: 8.

This clone showed up just a few times. This sequence joins TRBV11-2 and TRBJ2-1; no clear D. V lost 1 base, J lost 10 bases, and 17 bases lay in between. Germline lookup yields CDR1 SGHAT and CDR2 FQNNGV. This CDR3 comprises 15 residues. The CDR3, as DNA: TGTGCCAGCAGCTTAGCGGGTGGTCGCCTAACGGAGCAGTTCTTC. Its protein is CASSLAGGRLTEQFF.

The chain combines TRBV2 with TRBJ1-5; D might be TRBD1 (5 bases). Germline V lookup: CDR1 SNHLY, CDR2 FYNNEI. V gave up 1 base and J gave up 5 bases, with 9 bases separating them. The CDR3 runs to 14 residues. This chain's CDR3 is CASSEGRQHQPQHF. The CDR3, as DNA: TGTGCCAGCAGTGAAGGGAGACAGCATCAGCCCCAGCATTTT.

This chain uses TRBV11-1 with TRBJ2-5; 8 nucleotides align to TRBD2. V shed 6 bases, J shed 6 bases, and the junction held 15 bases outside the gene matches. CDR1 and CDR2 from the germline V gene are SGHAT and FQDESV (reference sequence). The length of the CDR3 is 16 residues. The CDR3 bases are TGTGCCAGCAGTCCTAGAATGTCAGCGGGAGAACAGACCCAGTACTTC. Protein sequence: CASSPRMSAGEQTQYF.

The chain has TRBV5-1 and TRBJ1-3; D gene uncertain. V was clipped by 0 bases and J by 0 bases, with 7 bases between them. The CDR3 covers 15 residues. Per the germline V gene, CDR1 is SGHRS and CDR2 is YFSETQ. CDR3 sequence: CASSLGEISGNTIYF. CDR3 bases: TGCGCCAGCAGCTTGGGTGAGATCTCTGGAAACACCATATATTTT. The complete variable domain, with remaining parts taken from reference TRBV5-1 and TRBJ1-3, reads KAGVTQTPRYLIKTRGQQVTLSCSPISGHRSVSWYQQTPGQGLQFLFEYFSETQRNKGNFPGRFSGRQFSNSRSEMNVSTLELGDSALYLCASSLGEISGNTIYFGEGSWLTVV.

This chain joins TRBV5-1 and TRBJ1-2; no reliable D call. Germline CDR1 SGHRS, CDR2 YFSETQ. CDR3 length equals 14 residues. The V end was cut by 0 bases, the J end by 9 bases, with 15 bases between. DNA of the CDR3: TGCGCCAGCAGCTTGGGGGCAGAGCGGGTTAGCTACACCTTC. This encodes CASSLGAERVSYTF.

The chain carries TRBV5-6 and TRBJ2-2; 7 bases align to TRBD1. CDR1 and CDR2 (germline): SGHDT, YYEEEE. After removal of 2 bases from V and 4 bases from J, the junction contained 5 bases not matched to a gene. The CDR3 length is 15 residues. The CDR3: CASSFGTAVTGELFF. As DNA, the CDR3 is TGTGCCAGCAGCTTCGGGACAGCGGTCACCGGGGAGCTGTTTTTT. Full variable domain (remainder filled in from reference TRBV5-6 and TRBJ2-2): DAGVTQSPTHLIKTRGQQVTLRCSPKSGHDTVSWYQQALGQGPQFIFQYYEEEERQRGNFPDRFSGHQFPNYSSELNVNALLLGDSALYLCASSFGTAVTGELFFGEGSRLTVL.

A single count supports this clone. The DNA for the CDR3 is TGTGCCAGCAGCTTAGTGGAGCGGGGGGGAAACTACGAGCAGTACTTC. This encodes CASSLVERGGNYEQYF. V gene TRBV7-8 combines with J gene TRBJ2-7; 10 bases are shared with TRBD2. The junction had 6 bases not matched to a gene; V was cut back by 1 base and J by 3 bases. CDR1 and CDR2 from the germline V gene are SGHVS and FQNEAQ. CDR3 size: 16 residues.

This clone was seen a handful of times. The chain employs TRBV12-5 and TRBJ1-5; the match to TRBD1 covers 7 bases. Germline CDR1 and CDR2: LGHNT and FRNRAP. V dropped 6 bases and J dropped 1; count of bases not matched to a gene: 6. CDR3 length: 15 amino acids. The CDR3 sequence is CASGRDRGSNQPQHF. Here the CDR3 DNA reads TGTGCTAGTGGCCGGGACAGAGGCAGCAATCAGCCCCAGCATTTT. Full variable domain (remainder filled in from reference TRBV12-5 and TRBJ1-5): DARVTQTPRHKVTEMGQEVTMRCQPILGHNTVFWYRQTMMQGLELLAYFRNRAPLDDSGMPKDRFSAEMPDATLATLKIQPSEPRDSAVYFCASGRDRGSNQPQHFGDGTRLSIL.

V gene TRBV19 combines with J gene TRBJ1-6, with 8 positions matching TRBD1. Germline V gives CDR1 LNHDA, CDR2 SQIVND (reference sequence). CDR3 length: 15 residues. The junction had 6 bases not matched to a gene; V was cut back by 3 bases and J by 8 bases. The CDR3 loop reads CASSIRTGLDSPLHF. For the CDR3, the DNA is TGTGCCAGTAGTATTCGGACAGGGCTTGATTCACCCCTCCACTTT. The whole variable domain, filled in from reference TRBV19 and TRBJ1-6, reads DGGITQSPKYLFRKEGQNVTLSCEQNLNHDAMYWYRQDPGQGLRLIYYSQIVNDFQKGDIAEGYSVSREKKESFPLTVTSAQKNPTAFYLCASSIRTGLDSPLHFGNGTRLTVT.

This rearrangement joins TRBV24-1 to TRBJ2-1, with 8 bases matching TRBD1. V lost 3 bases and J lost 0; bases outside the gene matches: 6. This CDR3 is 17 amino acids long. Germline-derived CDR1 and CDR2 are KGHDR and SFDVKD. DNA of the CDR3: TGTGCCACCAGTGATCCCCAGGGGGCTAGCTCCTACAATGAGCAGTTCTTC. Translated: CATSDPQGASSYNEQFF.

The rearrangement links TRBV11-1 to TRBJ2-7; 9 bases agree with TRBD1. J was trimmed by 5 bases and V by 4 bases; bases with no gene match: 9. Germline loops: CDR1 SGHAT, CDR2 FQDESV (reference sequence). This CDR3 has 15 residues. CDR3 amino acids: CASSSRDRDLHEQYF. CDR3 coding DNA: TGTGCCAGCAGCTCCCGGGACAGGGACCTCCACGAGCAGTACTTC.